Only a few counts were recorded for the clone carrying this T cell receptor (beta chain). This CDR3 comprises 15 residues. Profiled with immunoSEQ multiplex PCR; TCRdb holds only in-frame clones, not every one. The sample records about 1,500 clones, about a quarter being singletons. This entry comes from a study of T cells in localized non-small cell lung cancer. The J gene is TRBJ2-7, the V gene TRBV1. TRBV1 constitutes a pseudogene. This material consisted of normal lung tissue next to the tumor, taken before any cancer treatment. This TCR came from a male donor at least 60 years old with stage II lung adenocarcinoma. The CDR3 loop reads CASSQAPGGPYEQYF. The CDR3 DNA reads as TGCGCCAGCAGCCAAGCGCCTGGGGGGCCCTACGAGCAGTACTTC.